This T cell receptor (beta chain) is from a study of T cell responses to AZD1222 COVID-19 vaccine (dated by TCRdb to the early 2020s). Some background on the complete study: AZD1222 recipients with second doses at about 4 weeks or about 12 weeks were pooled, because spike-specific TCR depth and breadth did not differ between schedules. Trial participants were enrolled into age subgroups of 18-55, 56-69 and 70-plus years, which contained about 150, 28 and 57 TCR-sequenced participants, respectively. TCR sequencing covered roughly 230 trial participants: about 210 given two doses of AZD1222 and 26 given two doses of MenACWY control vaccine.

Worth noting for this clone: The antigen this receptor binds is unknown. No clone much larger than this one lies a single base away; base qualities are absent.

Summary of the overall study and its limitations: Because no samples from the day 14 peak response were available, repertoires could be characterized only after the peak T cell response. The whole spike protein was spanned by vaccine-associated CD4 TCRs, and dominant responses were seen in regions 160-218 and 743-854. Conclusions about previously exposed vaccinees are limited because only six or seven AZD1222 recipients were SARS-CoV-2 seropositive at baseline. Participants were mostly white British and included more females than males, and it was suggested by the authors that clonal diversity may have been underestimated. After two AZD1222 doses, both the breadth and the depth of spike-specific TCRs were significantly higher than at day 0 and than in MenACWY recipients. Nearly half of unique spike-specific TCRs reportedly recognized epitopes outside regions mutated in the B.1.351 and B.1.1.7 variants. The 56-69-year group was small, and its depth increase did not reach significance, likely because of low power.

The CDR3, cysteine through phenylalanine, is 12 amino acids long. The read is trimmed to its CDR3 DNA, 36 bases read in frame from base 1. CDR1 and CDR2 are read off the germline V gene as MDHEN and SYDVKM. V drops 3 bases and J drops 7 bases, leaving 7 bases in between. The CDR3 regions of human TCRbeta chains were analyzed by immunosequencing. In the source study's methods: TCRs in the repertoires were matched against a reference library of SARS-CoV-2-specific TCRs that had been generated with the MIRA antigen-specificity platform. Breadth meant the fraction of unique TCRs that were SARS-CoV-2-associated, whereas depth meant the fraction of total T cells that were SARS-CoV-2-associated. Each spike-specific TCR was assigned to its reactive spike region and to a CD4 or CD8 class using the MIRA data. Log10-transformed breadth and depth values were compared by one-way ANOVA with Sidak's multiple comparisons tests. This immuneACCESS table, as held by TCRdb, lists in-frame sequences with V and J called but not all clones. Of the missing ones, under half trace to an unresolved V gene in checked studies; the others have no known cause. V, J and clone size derive from that table, while D and trimming were established from the DNA sequence. This sample lists roughly 110,000 clones; about 85% were detected once. Roughly 4.3% of the sample comes from the top ten.

This specimen's time point label, per the study, means: baseline before first vaccination. Samples from vaccinated people were obtained from the UK trials COV001 and COV002, which included a single-blind randomized controlled phase 2/3 trial of AZD1222 (ChAdOx1 nCoV-19) in healthy adults. Trial participant PBMC samples were collected at day 0 and day 28 after the second dose for TCRbeta chain sequencing. The sample consisted of peripheral blood, taken on day 0 of AZD1222 vaccination. The TCR was taken from an adult in good health. The chain was built from TRBV28 and TRBJ2-1; the D gene assignment is ambiguous. The sequenced DNA: TGTGCCAGCAGTTTTATAGGTAATGAGCAGTTCTTC. This translates into CASSFIGNEQFF.